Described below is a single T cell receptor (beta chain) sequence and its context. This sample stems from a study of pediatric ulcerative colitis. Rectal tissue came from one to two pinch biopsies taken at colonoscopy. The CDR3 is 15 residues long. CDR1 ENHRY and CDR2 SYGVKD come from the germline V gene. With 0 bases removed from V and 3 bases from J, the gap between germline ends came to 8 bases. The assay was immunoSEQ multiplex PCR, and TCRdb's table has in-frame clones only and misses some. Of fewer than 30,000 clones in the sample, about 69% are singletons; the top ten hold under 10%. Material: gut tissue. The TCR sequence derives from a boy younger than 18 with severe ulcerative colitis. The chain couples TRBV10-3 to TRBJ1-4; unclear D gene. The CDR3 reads CAISESFSSNEKLFF. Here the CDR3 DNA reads TGTGCCATCAGTGAGTCTTTTTCGTCTAATGAAAAACTGTTTTTT.